Given below is one T cell receptor (beta chain) in context. The CDR3 sequence is 14 residues long. CDR1 and CDR2 from the germline V gene are LNHDA and SQIVND (reference sequence). Germline trimming cut 7 bases from V and 1 base from J; bases unmatched to any gene: 5. Study processing details: How many nucleated cells were present was estimated from reference gene primer amplification. The data were produced by immunoSEQ multiplex PCR, yet TCRdb's version contains in-frame clones alone and is incomplete. D and trimming were read from the DNA, whereas the V and J calls and clone size are those reported in that table. The sample has about 140,000 clones, roughly 90% seen once. This sample was taken from a study of blood T cell repertoires in COVID-19. Whole-study context: COVID-19 samples collected from the United States, Italy and Spain covered acute and convalescent phases. PBMCs, B-cell-depleted T cells, or T cells provided the cDNA or gDNA that made up the material.

This clonotype was sampled from a man in his fifties or sixties with active or convalescent COVID-19. The V gene is TRBV19, the J gene TRBJ1-1; 8 nucleotides agree with TRBD1. Sequencing was carried out using peripheral blood. This chain's CDR3 is CASISDRENTEAFF. The CDR3 region has the DNA TGTGCCAGTATCTCGGACAGGGAGAACACTGAAGCTTTCTTT.